The clone carrying this TCR beta chain was counted between two and nine times. An end of the junction differs from the germline gene, which may be a read error. The source of the sample is a study of shared clonotypes between healthy human individuals. TCRdb's copy holds only in-frame clones and misses some; the assay was immunoSEQ multiplex PCR. The repertoire includes under 600,000 clones, around 81% of them detected once, and about 12% sits in the top ten. Material: PBMCs. The source is a woman aged 40 to 50 in good health. Some clones in this sample may be carry-over from other donors' samples.

The CDR3 loop reads CSVEGNAKDTQYF. The DNA of the CDR3 is TGCAGCGTTGAAGGGAATGCCAAAGACACCCAGTACTTC. The rearrangement links TRBV29-1 to TRBJ2-5; D ambiguous. This CDR3 has 13 amino acids. CDR1 and CDR2 (germline): SQVTM, ANQGSEA.